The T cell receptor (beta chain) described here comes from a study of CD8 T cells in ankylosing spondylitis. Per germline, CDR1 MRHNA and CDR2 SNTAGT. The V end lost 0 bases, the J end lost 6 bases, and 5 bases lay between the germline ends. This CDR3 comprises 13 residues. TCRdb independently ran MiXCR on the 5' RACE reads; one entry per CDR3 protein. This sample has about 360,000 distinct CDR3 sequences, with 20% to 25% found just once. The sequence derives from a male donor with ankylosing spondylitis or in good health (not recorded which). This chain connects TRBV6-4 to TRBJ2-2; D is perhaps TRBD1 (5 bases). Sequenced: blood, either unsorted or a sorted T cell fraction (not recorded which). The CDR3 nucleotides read TGTGCCAGCAGTGACTCGGGGCCCGGGGAGCTGTTTTTT. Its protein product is CASSDSGPGELFF.